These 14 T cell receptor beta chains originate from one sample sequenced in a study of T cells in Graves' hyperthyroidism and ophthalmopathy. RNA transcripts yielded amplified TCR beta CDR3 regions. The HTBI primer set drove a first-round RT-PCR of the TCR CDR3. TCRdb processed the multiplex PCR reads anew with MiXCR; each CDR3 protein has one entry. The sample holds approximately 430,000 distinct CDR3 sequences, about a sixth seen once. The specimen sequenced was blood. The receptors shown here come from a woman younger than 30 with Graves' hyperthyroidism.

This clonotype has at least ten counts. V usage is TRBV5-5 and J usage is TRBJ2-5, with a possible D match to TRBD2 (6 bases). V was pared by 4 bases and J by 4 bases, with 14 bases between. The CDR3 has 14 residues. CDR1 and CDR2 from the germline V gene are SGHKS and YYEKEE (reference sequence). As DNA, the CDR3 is TGTGCCAGCAGCCCATGGGGCGGGGTAGAGACCCAGTACTTC. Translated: CASSPWGGVETQYF.

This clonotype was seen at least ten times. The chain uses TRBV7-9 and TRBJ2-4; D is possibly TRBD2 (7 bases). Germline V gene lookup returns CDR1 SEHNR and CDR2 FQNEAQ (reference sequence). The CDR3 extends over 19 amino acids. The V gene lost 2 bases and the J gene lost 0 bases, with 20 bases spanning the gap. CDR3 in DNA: TGTGCCAGCAGCTTAACCGGGGGGCGAGGGAAACCAGCCAAAAACATTCAGTACTTC. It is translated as CASSLTGGRGKPAKNIQYF.

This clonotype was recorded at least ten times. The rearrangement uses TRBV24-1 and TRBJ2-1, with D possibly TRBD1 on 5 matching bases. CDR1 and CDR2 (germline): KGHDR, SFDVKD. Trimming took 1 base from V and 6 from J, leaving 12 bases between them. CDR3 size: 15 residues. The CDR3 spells CATSDLGQGGNEQFF. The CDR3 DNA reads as TGTGCCACCAGTGATTTAGGGCAGGGTGGCAATGAGCAGTTCTTC.

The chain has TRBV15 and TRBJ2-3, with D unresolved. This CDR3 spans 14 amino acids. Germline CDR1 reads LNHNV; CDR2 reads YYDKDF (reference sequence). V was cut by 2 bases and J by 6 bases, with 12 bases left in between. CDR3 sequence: CATSRRSEVDTQYF. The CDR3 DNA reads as TGTGCCACCAGCAGACGATCTGAGGTGGATACGCAGTATTTT.

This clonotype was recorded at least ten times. Here the CDR3 reads CSARRQGPDTQYF. The CDR3 nucleotides are TGCAGTGCTAGGAGACAGGGACCAGATACGCAGTATTTT. The chain couples TRBV20-1 to TRBJ2-3; 7 bases align to TRBD1. Germline CDR1 reads DFQATT; CDR2 reads SNEGSKA (reference sequence). The CDR3 contains 13 residues. After removal of 3 bases from V and 4 bases from J, the junction contained 4 bases not matched to a gene.

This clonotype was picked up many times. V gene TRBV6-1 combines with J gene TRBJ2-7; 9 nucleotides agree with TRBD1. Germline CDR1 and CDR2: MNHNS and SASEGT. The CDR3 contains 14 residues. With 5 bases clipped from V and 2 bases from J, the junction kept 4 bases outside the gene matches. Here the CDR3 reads CASSRGTGTYEQYF. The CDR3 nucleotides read TGTGCCAGCAGTAGGGGGACAGGGACCTACGAGCAGTACTTC.

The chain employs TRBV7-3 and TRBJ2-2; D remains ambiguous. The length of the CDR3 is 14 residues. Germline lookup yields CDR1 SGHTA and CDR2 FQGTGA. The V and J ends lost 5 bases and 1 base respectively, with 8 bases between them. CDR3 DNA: TGTGCCAGCAGCCAGGACGGGAACACCGGGGAGCTGTTTTTT. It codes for CASSQDGNTGELFF.

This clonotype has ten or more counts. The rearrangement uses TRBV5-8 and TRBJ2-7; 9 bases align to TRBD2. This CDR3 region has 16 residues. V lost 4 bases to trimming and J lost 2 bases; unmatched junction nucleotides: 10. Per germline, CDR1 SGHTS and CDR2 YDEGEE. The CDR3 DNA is TGTGCCAGCAGCCCTACGAGCGGGGGGAGAGCCTACGAGCAGTACTTC. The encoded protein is CASSPTSGGRAYEQYF.

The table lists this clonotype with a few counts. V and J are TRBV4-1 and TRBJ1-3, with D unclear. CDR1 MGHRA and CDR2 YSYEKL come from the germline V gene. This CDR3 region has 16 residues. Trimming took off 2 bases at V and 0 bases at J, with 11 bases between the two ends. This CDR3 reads CASSQLPRISGNTIYF. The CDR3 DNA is TGCGCCAGCAGCCAATTGCCACGGATCTCTGGAAACACCATATATTTT.

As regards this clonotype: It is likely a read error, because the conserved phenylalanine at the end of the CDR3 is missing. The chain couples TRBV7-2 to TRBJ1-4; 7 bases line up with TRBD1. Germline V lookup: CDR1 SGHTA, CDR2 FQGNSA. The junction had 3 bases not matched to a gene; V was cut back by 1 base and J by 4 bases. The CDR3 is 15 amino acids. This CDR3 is CASSLEGAFNEKLFL. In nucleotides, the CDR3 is TGTGCCAGCAGCTTAGAGGGGGCCTTTAATGAAAAACTGTTTCTT.

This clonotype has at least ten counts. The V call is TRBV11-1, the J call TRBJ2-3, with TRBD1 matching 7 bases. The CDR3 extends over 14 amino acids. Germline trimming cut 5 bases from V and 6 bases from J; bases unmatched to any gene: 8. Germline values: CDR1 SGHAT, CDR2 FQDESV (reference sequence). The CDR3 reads CASSRGGLGDTQYF. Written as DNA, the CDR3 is TGTGCCAGCAGCCGAGGGGGCCTAGGGGATACGCAGTATTTT.

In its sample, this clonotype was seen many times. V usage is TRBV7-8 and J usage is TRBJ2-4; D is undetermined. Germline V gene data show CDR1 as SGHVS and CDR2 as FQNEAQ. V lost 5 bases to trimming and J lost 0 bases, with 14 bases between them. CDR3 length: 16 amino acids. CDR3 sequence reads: CASSPGPALAKNIQYF. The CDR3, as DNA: TGTGCCAGCAGCCCTGGGCCCGCACTAGCCAAAAACATTCAGTACTTC.

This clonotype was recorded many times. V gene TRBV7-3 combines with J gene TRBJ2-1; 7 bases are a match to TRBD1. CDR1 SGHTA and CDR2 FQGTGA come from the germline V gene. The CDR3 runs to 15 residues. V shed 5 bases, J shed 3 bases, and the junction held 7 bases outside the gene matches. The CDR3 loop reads CASSESGTDYNEQFF. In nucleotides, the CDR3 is TGTGCCAGCAGCGAATCCGGGACAGACTACAATGAGCAGTTCTTC.

This chain's CDR3 is CASSRQGREVKLFF. The CDR3 DNA follows: TGTGCCAGTAGTAGACAGGGTCGTGAGGTAAAACTGTTTTTT. The chain combines TRBV19 with TRBJ1-4; 7 positions match TRBD1. Losses at the gene ends were 4 bases for V and 10 bases for J; bases not matched to a gene: 9. There are 14 residues in the CDR3. CDR1 is LNHDA, CDR2 SQIVND, per germline (reference sequence).